This TCR beta chain was retrieved from a study of long-term antiretroviral therapy in people with HIV. Across the whole study: The immediate-ART recommendation dates to 2015, and the earliest samples predate it by about a decade.

The study, taken as a whole, reports: Those clones which expanded before ART made up the dominant part of the repertoire at all time points. The study found that diversity rose after ART but stayed below transplant donor controls. Someone took the blood between about 2004 and 2018, maybe while older ART regimens were in use.

Survey-level immunoSEQ v3.0 assays were run. Sequencing used immunoSEQ multiplex PCR; TCRdb keeps in-frame clones, though not all of them. The sample consists of 25,000 to 35,000 clones, roughly 84% of them appearing once. With respect to this clone: Its specificity is not known.

V gave up 5 bases and J gave up 9 bases; unmatched junction bases: 2. The CDR3 totals 12 residues. The germline V gene has CDR1 MNHNY and CDR2 SVGAGI (reference sequence). The sequenced sample was unsorted PBMCs, obtained 2.7 to 2.8 years after starting antiretroviral therapy. The chain couples TRBV6-6 to TRBJ2-1, with 9 positions matching TRBD2. The clonotype was recovered from a man aged 30 to 45 with HIV. The CDR3 bases are TGTGCCAGCAGTCTAGCGGGAACTGAGCAGTTCTTC. It yields the protein CASSLAGTEQFF.